The T cell receptor (beta chain) described here comes from a study of blood T cell repertoires in COVID-19. CDR3 size: 13 residues. V lost 3 bases to trimming and J lost 5 bases, with 10 bases between them. Germline CDR1 reads SGHAT; CDR2 reads FQNNGV. Clones were read by immunoSEQ multiplex PCR, and TCRdb kept only the in-frame ones, dropping some. Here the sample spans under 250,000 clones, approximately 80% being singletons. The sequence came from a woman aged 18-29 years with acute or convalescent COVID-19. The chain uses TRBV11-2 and TRBJ2-5; D uncertain. Sequencing was performed on peripheral blood. The CDR3 DNA reads as TGTGCCAGCAGCTTGCCGGGTGGGGAGACCCAGTACTTC. It is translated as CASSLPGGETQYF.